The clone carrying this T cell receptor (beta chain) was picked up one time. Assay: immunoSEQ multiplex PCR; the TCRdb copy retains only in-frame clones and omits some. The repertoire holds around 14,000 clones, with just over 70% as singletons. This entry belongs to a study of T cells after somatic rescue of genetic block. The germline V and J ends were trimmed by 5 bases and 3 bases, with 19 bases remaining between them. Germline V CDR1 and CDR2: SNHLY, FYNNEI. The CDR3 is 16 amino acids. The TCR comes from a boy aged 5 to 17. Sequencing was done on a sample of peripheral blood mononuclear cells (PBMCs). This chain links TRBV2 with TRBJ1-2; tentatively, D is TRBD1 (6 bases). In DNA, the CDR3 is TGTGCCAGCAGTAGACAGGTTATAGTGGGCCACTATGGCTACACCTTC. This codes for CASSRQVIVGHYGYTF.